These 13 T cell receptor beta chains share one sample of origin, sequenced in a study of vaccination and CD4 T cells after COVID-19. Time point defined: late sampling 161 to 241 days after vaccination in three convalescent patients. The sample's treatment: roughly 10-day PBMC culture with coronavirus spike peptide pools or control peptides (ViraFEST assay). An Oncomine TCR Beta short-read assay was used to sequence the DNA from cultured CD4+ T cells. In TCRdb, the PCR reads were re-called with MiXCR into one record per CDR3 protein. The repertoire holds tens of thousands of distinct CDR3 sequences, with less than 35% as singletons. Their target antigens are unknown. The sequences come from CD4+ T cells from blood, cultured in vitro, collected about 7 months after SARS-CoV-2 vaccination. These receptors were collected from a human donor who had recovered from COVID-19.

V is TRBV27 and J is TRBJ2-1; TRBD2 matches at 14 bases. Per germline, CDR1 MNHEY and CDR2 SMNVEV (reference sequence). With V trimmed by 6 bases and J by 4 bases, 8 bases remained unmatched. The CDR3 runs to 17 residues. CDR3 nucleotides: TGTGCCAGCAGGAGACTAGCGGGAGGGTCCCCTTACAATGAGCAGTTCTTC. This encodes CASRRLAGGSPYNEQFF.

This clonotype was detected only a few times. V is TRBV29-1 and J is TRBJ2-5, with unresolved D. The CDR3 has 11 amino acids. Trimming pared 4 bases from V and 5 bases from J, leaving 8 bases between. Germline V gene data show CDR1 as SQVTM and CDR2 as ANQGSEA. CDR3 sequence: CSVGDSETQYF. CDR3 coding DNA: TGCAGCGTTGGTGACTCGGAGACCCAGTACTTC.

The V and J genes are TRBV6-1 and TRBJ1-2; 12 nucleotides align to TRBD1. Germline values: CDR1 MNHNS, CDR2 SASEGT. The V gene end was trimmed by 6 bases and the J gene end by 5 bases; junction bases not matched to a gene: 4. The CDR3 has 14 residues. CDR3 residues: CASRGQGAVYGYTF. The CDR3 nucleotides are TGTGCCAGCAGGGGACAGGGGGCGGTGTATGGCTACACCTTC.

The V call is TRBV19, the J call TRBJ1-5; 9 bases line up with TRBD1. V shed 5 bases and J 7 bases; nucleotides not matched to a gene: 9. The CDR3 runs to 15 residues. Germline lookup yields CDR1 LNHDA and CDR2 SQIVND (reference sequence). This CDR3 is CASSPRDREGQPQHF. The CDR3 DNA follows: TGTGCCAGTAGTCCCCGGGACAGGGAGGGGCAGCCCCAGCATTTT.

This chain joins TRBV6-1 and TRBJ2-7; D may be TRBD1 (6 bases). Germline loops: CDR1 MNHNS, CDR2 SASEGT. The V end was cut by 4 bases, the J end by 9 bases, with 16 bases between. This CDR3 is built from 13 residues. CDR3 bases: TGTGCCAGCAGTGCTACAGGGAGTTTGGTGCAGTACTTC. It translates to CASSATGSLVQYF.

This CDR3 reads CASSAPGRAFDEQYF. The CDR3 nucleotides read TGTGCCAGCAGTGCCCCCGGGAGGGCCTTCGACGAGCAGTACTTC. The chain joins TRBV25-1 to TRBJ2-7; TRBD2 matches at 8 bases. The CDR3 has 15 residues. The junction had 10 bases not matched to a gene; V was cut back by 4 bases and J by 5 bases. CDR1 MGHDK and CDR2 SYGVNS come from the germline V gene.

This clonotype was detected only a few times. This chain connects TRBV7-9 to TRBJ1-2, with D maybe TRBD1 (5 bases). The CDR3 loop spans 13 amino acids. Germline V gene sequence: CDR1 SEHNR, CDR2 FQNEAQ (reference sequence). The ends were cut back, 5 bases at V and 4 bases at J, with 11 bases in the middle. The CDR3 DNA is TGTGCCAGCAGCCTGGGGCAGTTCTATGGCTACACCTTC. Translation: CASSLGQFYGYTF.

The rearrangement links TRBV11-1 to TRBJ2-2, with TRBD2 identical over 14 bases. Germline loops: CDR1 SGHAT, CDR2 FQDESV (reference sequence). Losses at the gene ends were 5 bases for V and 6 bases for J; bases not matched to a gene: 8. This CDR3 is built from 17 residues. The DNA for the CDR3 is TGTGCCAGCAGCAAGGGACTAGCGGGAGCAACGGCCGGGGAGCTGTTTTTT. Translating gives CASSKGLAGATAGELFF.

This sequence joins TRBV7-8 and TRBJ2-7, with D perhaps being TRBD1 or TRBD2 (6 bases each). Germline CDR1 reads SGHVS; CDR2 reads FQNEAQ. There are 16 residues in the CDR3. Trimming shortened V by 5 bases and J by 0 bases, and 17 bases separated the two germline ends. The CDR3 protein is CASSITGRQSSYEQYF. DNA of the CDR3: TGTGCCAGCAGCATAACAGGGAGGCAAAGCTCCTACGAGCAGTACTTC.

In its sample, this clonotype is medium-sized. CDR3 loop: CASSPQGTDTQYF. CDR3 DNA sequence: TGTGCCAGCAGCCCCCAGGGGACAGATACGCAGTATTTT. The chain employs TRBV7-6 and TRBJ2-3, with a tentative D call TRBD1 (6 bases). With 5 bases removed from V and 3 bases from J, the gap between germline ends came to 9 bases. Germline V gives CDR1 SGHVS, CDR2 FNYEAQ. This CDR3 spans 13 amino acids.

The chain recombines TRBV28 with TRBJ2-1, with TRBD2 identical over 8 bases. CDR1 and CDR2 (germline): MDHEN, SYDVKM. J was trimmed by 0 bases and V by 8 bases; bases with no gene match: 9. CDR3 size: 16 residues. The CDR3 loop reads CASGPFSGSSYNEQFF. In DNA form, the CDR3 reads TGTGCCAGCGGACCATTCAGCGGGAGCTCCTACAATGAGCAGTTCTTC.

The rearrangement links TRBV18 to TRBJ2-7, with D possibly called TRBD1 or TRBD2 (6 bases each). V was shortened by 3 bases and J by 6 bases, with 15 bases between the two germline ends. The CDR3 consists of 14 residues. Looked up from germline, CDR1 is KGHSH and CDR2 is LQKENI. Here the CDR3 reads CASSPIQGGSEQYF. Here the CDR3 DNA reads TGTGCCAGCTCACCGATACAGGGAGGCTCCGAGCAGTACTTC.

The V call is TRBV18, the J call TRBJ2-7; D remains ambiguous. The V gene lost 5 bases and the J gene lost 1 base, with 3 bases spanning the gap. This CDR3 comprises 11 residues. Germline CDR1 reads KGHSH; CDR2 reads LQKENI. The CDR3 coding sequence is TGTGCCAGCTCAGGGTCCTACGAGCAGTACTTC. Translated: CASSGSYEQYF.